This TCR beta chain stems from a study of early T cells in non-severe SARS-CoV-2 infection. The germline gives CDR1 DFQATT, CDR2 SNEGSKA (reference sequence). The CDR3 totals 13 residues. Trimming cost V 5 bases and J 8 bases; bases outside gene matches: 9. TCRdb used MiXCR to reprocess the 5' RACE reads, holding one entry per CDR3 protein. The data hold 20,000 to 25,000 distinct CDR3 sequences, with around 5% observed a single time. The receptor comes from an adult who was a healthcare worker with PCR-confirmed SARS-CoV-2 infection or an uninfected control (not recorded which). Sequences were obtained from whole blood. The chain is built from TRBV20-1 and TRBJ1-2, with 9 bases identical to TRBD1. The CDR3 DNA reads TGCAGTGCTGGGGACAGGGAGGGTTCGGGCTACACCTTC. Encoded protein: CSAGDREGSGYTF.